Following are 27 T cell receptor beta chains from one sample sequenced in a study of T cells in Graves' hyperthyroidism and ophthalmopathy. TCR beta CDR3 sequences were amplified from RNA transcripts. The TCR CDR3 was amplified in a first-round RT-PCR using the HTBI primer set. TCRdb reprocessed the multiplex PCR reads with MiXCR, giving one entry per CDR3 protein. The repertoire holds nearly 600,000 distinct CDR3 sequences, with approximately 15% as singletons. The sample taken for sequencing was blood. These receptors all stem from a woman aged 18-29 years with Graves' ophthalmopathy.

J is TRBJ1-3 and V is TRBV2, with a tentative D call TRBD1 (5 bases). CDR3 size: 15 residues. Trimming removed 5 bases from V and 0 bases from J, with 11 bases in between. Germline V gene lookup returns CDR1 SNHLY and CDR2 FYNNEI. This chain's CDR3 is CASSPQGFSGNTIYF. The CDR3 DNA sequence: TGTGCCAGCAGTCCCCAGGGATTCTCTGGAAACACCATATATTTT.

This clonotype was found many times. The chain carries TRBV7-2 and TRBJ2-2; the D gene is possibly TRBD2 (7 bases). V dropped 0 bases and J dropped 5 bases, with 19 bases sitting between them. CDR3 length: 18 residues. From germline, CDR1 is SGHTA and CDR2 FQGNSA. The CDR3 DNA sequence: TGTGCCAGCAGCTTAGCAGCGGGCGAGGGGGGAGGGACCGGGGAGCTGTTTTTT. Its translation: CASSLAAGEGGGTGELFF. Using reference TRBV7-2 and TRBJ2-2 for the parts outside the CDR3, the full variable domain is GAGVSQSPSNKVTEKGKDVELRCDPISGHTALYWYRQSLGQGLEFLIYFQGNSAPDKSGLPSDRFSAERTGGSVSTLTIQRTQQEDSAVYLCASSLAAGEGGGTGELFFGEGSRLTVL.

This clonotype was recorded at least ten times. This chain connects TRBV30 to TRBJ2-7, with a tentative D call TRBD1 (5 bases). There are 11 residues in the CDR3. CDR1 and CDR2 (germline): GTSNPN, SVGIG (reference sequence). Trimming took 2 bases from V and 7 from J, leaving 9 bases between them. The CDR3 DNA reads TGTGCCTGGAGTCCCGACAGAGAGCAGTACTTC. Translation gives CAWSPDREQYF.

J is TRBJ2-3 and V is TRBV5-6, with a weak D call TRBD1 (6 bases). Trimming stripped 5 bases from V and 8 bases from J, with 24 bases between. This CDR3 has 16 amino acids. Germline lookup yields CDR1 SGHDT and CDR2 YYEEEE. The DNA of the CDR3 is TGTGCCAGCAGATCGCGGAAGGACAGCCGCTTTGGTACGCAGTATTTT. The encoded protein is CASRSRKDSRFGTQYF.

The chain uses TRBV6-5 and TRBJ1-2, with unresolved D. Germline loops: CDR1 MNHEY, CDR2 SVGAGI. The CDR3 is 10 amino acids. Trimming took off 3 bases at V and 7 bases at J, with 3 bases between the two ends. Written as DNA, the CDR3 is TGTGCCAGCAGTTATGGTGGCTACACCTTC. Amino acid sequence: CASSYGGYTF.

As concerns this clonotype: Germline and junction disagree at one end, which may indicate a read error. The chain uses TRBV11-1 and TRBJ2-7; 10 positions match TRBD1. This CDR3 contains 15 residues. Germline CDR1 SGHAT, CDR2 FQDESV (reference sequence). The chain's CDR3 is CASSHSRDRGYEQYF. Here the CDR3 DNA reads TGCGCCAGCAGCCACAGCCGGGACAGGGGATACGAGCAGTACTTC. Full variable domain (remainder filled in from reference TRBV11-1 and TRBJ2-7): EAEVAQSPRYKITEKSQAVAFWCDPISGHATLYWYRQILGQGPELLVQFQDESVVDDSQLPKDRFSAERLKGVDSTLKIQPAELGDSAMYLCASSHSRDRGYEQYFGPGTRLTVT.

The chain carries TRBV19 and TRBJ2-3; 9 bases agree with TRBD1. Looked up from germline, CDR1 is LNHDA and CDR2 is SQIVND (reference sequence). The CDR3 extends over 14 amino acids. Trimming cost V 4 bases and J 5 bases; bases outside gene matches: 4. CDR3 coding DNA: TGTGCCAGTAGTACCTGGACAGGGGTAGATACGCAGTATTTT. Translating it yields CASSTWTGVDTQYF.

This clonotype was seen ten or more times. The chain uses TRBV6-1 and TRBJ1-5; tentatively, D is TRBD1 (5 bases). V was trimmed by 4 bases and J by 5 bases, leaving 12 bases between them. From germline, CDR1 is MNHNS and CDR2 SASEGT. The CDR3 spans 14 residues. This CDR3 is CASSADSYDQPQHF. In DNA form, the CDR3 reads TGTGCCAGCAGTGCCGACAGTTACGATCAGCCCCAGCATTTT.

This clonotype was picked up a small number of times. A read error may produce the germline difference seen at one junction end. The genes are TRBV7-7 and TRBJ2-7, with unresolved D. CDR1 is SSHAT and CDR2 is FNYEAQ in the germline V gene (reference sequence). The CDR3 has 14 residues. CDR3 sequence reads: CASSPSDGDYEQYF. CDR3 nucleotide sequence: TGTGCTAGCAGCCCGAGCGACGGAGACTACGAGCAGTACTTC.

This clonotype was observed many times. DNA for the CDR3: TGTGCCAGCAGCCCACGGACAGGGGTTGGTGAGCAGTTCTTC. Residues: CASSPRTGVGEQFF. The V call is TRBV6-1, the J call TRBJ2-1, with TRBD1 matching 9 bases. Germline V gives CDR1 MNHNS, CDR2 SASEGT. J lost 9 bases, V lost 6 bases, and 9 bases had no gene match. The CDR3 contains 14 residues.

In this sample, this clonotype turned up a few times. CDR3 bases: TGTGCCAGCAGCCAAGGACTAGCCGGTATTCAGTACTTC. Its protein is CASSQGLAGIQYF. The gene calls are TRBV7-9 and TRBJ2-4; TRBD2 agrees at 8 bases. The CDR3 is 13 amino acids. Germline V CDR1 and CDR2: SEHNR, FQNEAQ (reference sequence). Trimming took 5 bases from V and 10 from J; bases not matched to a gene: 7.

This clonotype was picked up many times. The rearrangement uses TRBV7-2 and TRBJ2-3, with TRBD1 matching 9 bases. The germline V gene has CDR1 SGHTA and CDR2 FQGNSA. The CDR3 spans 15 residues. V lost 5 bases to trimming and J lost 4 bases; unmatched junction nucleotides: 7. The CDR3 is CASSTYGQGPDTQYF. The CDR3 nucleotides read TGTGCCAGCAGCACTTACGGACAGGGGCCAGATACGCAGTATTTT.

This clonotype occurred many times. The chain uses TRBV9 and TRBJ2-3, with D unresolved. This CDR3 region has 16 residues. Germline values: CDR1 SGDLS, CDR2 YYNGEE. Trimming left V 0 bases short and J 2 bases short, with 13 bases between. For the CDR3, the DNA is TGTGCCAGCAGCGTAGAAAGCCAATTAATCACAGATACGCAGTATTTT. Its protein product is CASSVESQLITDTQYF.

In this sample, this clonotype turned up many times. This chain uses TRBV2 with TRBJ2-1, with D perhaps TRBD2 (6 bases). This CDR3 region has 16 residues. Germline CDR1 reads SNHLY; CDR2 reads FYNNEI. V dropped 4 bases and J dropped 0 bases, with 13 bases sitting between them. CDR3 sequence (DNA): TGTGCCAGCAGTGTGACGGGGGTTAGCTCCTACAATGAGCAGTTCTTC. As protein: CASSVTGVSSYNEQFF.

This clonotype was found many times. This chain uses TRBV28 with TRBJ2-3; TRBD2 matches 10 bases. V shed 2 bases, J shed 3 bases, and the junction held 8 bases outside the gene matches. The CDR3 consists of 17 residues. Per germline, CDR1 MDHEN and CDR2 SYDVKM. The CDR3 region has the DNA TGTGCCAGCAGTTTAGGGGCTAGCGGGGGACCGACAGATACGCAGTATTTT. This gives the protein CASSLGASGGPTDTQYF.

This clonotype appeared many times. The V call is TRBV7-6, the J call TRBJ1-1, with D unresolved. The germline V and J ends were trimmed by 0 bases and 4 bases, with 9 bases remaining between them. CDR1 is SGHVS and CDR2 is FNYEAQ in the germline V gene. The CDR3 extends over 14 amino acids. DNA of the CDR3: TGTGCCAGCAGCTTAGCTGGGATCAGCACTGAAGCTTTCTTT. This encodes CASSLAGISTEAFF. Using reference TRBV7-6 and TRBJ1-1 for the parts outside the CDR3, the full variable domain is GAGVSQSPRYKVTKRGQDVALRCDPISGHVSLYWYRQALGQGPEFLTYFNYEAQQDKSGLPNDRFSAERPEGSISTLTIQRTEQRDSAMYRCASSLAGISTEAFFGQGTRLTVV.

This chain's CDR3 is CSVVTGGTNEKLFF. DNA for the CDR3: TGCAGCGTTGTAACAGGGGGCACTAATGAAAAACTGTTTTTT. The gene calls are TRBV29-1 and TRBJ1-4, with 9 bases lining up with TRBD1. The V segment lost 4 bases and the J segment 2 bases; nucleotides outside the gene matches: 2. This CDR3 spans 14 amino acids. Germline V gene lookup returns CDR1 SQVTM and CDR2 ANQGSEA.

The chain links TRBV18 to TRBJ1-6; 9 positions agree with TRBD1. This CDR3 is 16 amino acids long. Germline trimming cut 1 base from V and 10 bases from J; bases unmatched to any gene: 8. Germline loops: CDR1 KGHSH, CDR2 LQKENI. The CDR3 nucleotides read TGTGCCAGCTCACCACTTGGAGGAGGGACAGGGTCACCCCTCCACTTT. Encoded protein: CASSPLGGGTGSPLHF.

This clonotype was observed at least ten times. The chain combines TRBV11-2 with TRBJ2-1, with D perhaps given as TRBD1 or TRBD2 (5 bases each). The germline V gene has CDR1 SGHAT and CDR2 FQNNGV. CDR3 size: 15 residues. Trimming removed 1 base from V and 5 bases from J, with 12 bases in between. The CDR3 nucleotides are TGTGCCAGCAGCTTAGTGGGCAGGGACCACAATGAGCAGTTCTTC. This codes for CASSLVGRDHNEQFF.

This clonotype was recorded at least ten times. The rearrangement uses TRBV28 and TRBJ1-5; 9 bases agree with TRBD1. The ends lost 4 bases at V and 3 bases at J; junction bases unmatched: 10. Looked up from germline, CDR1 is MDHEN and CDR2 is SYDVKM. The CDR3 length is 17 residues. CDR3 in amino acids: CASSSSGQGRDNQPQHF. CDR3 DNA: TGTGCCAGCAGTTCCTCGGGACAGGGTAGGGACAATCAGCCCCAGCATTTT.

This clonotype has a count of ten or more. V and J are TRBV20-1 and TRBJ1-2; 7 bases agree with TRBD1. Per germline, CDR1 DFQATT and CDR2 SNEGSKA (reference sequence). The CDR3 length is 14 residues. With 4 bases clipped from V and 8 bases from J, the junction kept 13 bases outside the gene matches. The CDR3 coding sequence is TGCAGTGCTACCCTTACCACAGGGACAGCCGGCTACACCTTC. As protein: CSATLTTGTAGYTF.

This clonotype was seen at least ten times. The J gene is TRBJ1-1, the V gene TRBV3-1; no firm D call. The CDR3 totals 14 residues. Germline V gives CDR1 LGHDT, CDR2 YNNKEL (reference sequence). Trimming stripped 4 bases from V and 4 bases from J, with 13 bases between. CDR3 nucleotides: TGTGCCAGCAGCCGCAAGGTCAGAGGCACTGAAGCTTTCTTT. Amino acid sequence: CASSRKVRGTEAFF.

The chain links TRBV6-1 to TRBJ2-1; the D call may be TRBD1 or TRBD2 (5 bases each). The ends were cut back, 9 bases at V and 4 bases at J, with 16 bases in the middle. CDR1 and CDR2 from the germline V gene are MNHNS and SASEGT. The CDR3 length is 14 residues. Written as DNA, the CDR3 is TGTGCCAGGTGGGACCTCCTGCTTTACAATGAGCAGTTCTTC. Its translation is CARWDLLLYNEQFF.

This clonotype was counted at least ten times. The chain carries TRBV7-3 and TRBJ2-1, with TRBD1 identical over 7 bases. The germline gives CDR1 SGHTA, CDR2 FQGTGA. CDR3 length: 13 amino acids. With V trimmed by 4 bases and J by 7 bases, 4 bases remained unmatched. The CDR3 here is CASSSQTGNEQFF. CDR3 bases: TGTGCCAGCAGCTCACAGACAGGGAATGAGCAGTTCTTC.

V usage is TRBV19 and J usage is TRBJ2-3; 9 bases agree with TRBD1. V dropped 6 bases and J dropped 0; count of bases not matched to a gene: 4. The CDR3 extends over 15 amino acids. Germline assignment: CDR1 LNHDA and CDR2 SQIVND (reference sequence). In DNA, the CDR3 is TGTGCCAGTAGGCCGGGACAGGGAAGCACAGATACGCAGTATTTT. It codes for CASRPGQGSTDTQYF.

This clonotype turned up a few times. V is TRBV19 and J is TRBJ1-2; D ambiguous. Trimming left V 3 bases short and J 4 bases short, with 18 bases between. The CDR3 extends over 16 amino acids. Germline CDR1 reads LNHDA; CDR2 reads SQIVND (reference sequence). CDR3 sequence: CASSIRHSSLSYGYTF. The CDR3 coding sequence is TGTGCCAGTAGTATCCGCCACTCCTCGCTTTCCTATGGCTACACCTTC.

In this sample, this clonotype turned up many times. The V call is TRBV19, the J call TRBJ1-1; 7 bases are a match to TRBD1. CDR3 length: 13 amino acids. J was trimmed by 5 bases and V by 7 bases; bases with no gene match: 7. The V gene's germline CDR1 is LNHDA and CDR2 SQIVND (reference sequence). CDR3 sequence: CASTGGGRTEAFF. The CDR3 DNA sequence: TGTGCCAGTACAGGGGGGGGTAGGACTGAAGCTTTCTTT.